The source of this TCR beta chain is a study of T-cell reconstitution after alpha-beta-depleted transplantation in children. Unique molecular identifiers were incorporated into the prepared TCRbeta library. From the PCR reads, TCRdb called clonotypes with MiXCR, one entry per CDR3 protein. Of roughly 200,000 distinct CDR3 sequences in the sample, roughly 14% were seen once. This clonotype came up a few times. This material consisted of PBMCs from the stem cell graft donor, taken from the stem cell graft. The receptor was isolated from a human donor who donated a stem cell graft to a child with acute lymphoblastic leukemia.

The CDR3 spells CASRSTGLAYNEQFF. For the CDR3, the DNA is TGTGCCAGCAGGTCTACGGGACTAGCTTACAATGAGCAGTTCTTC. This rearrangement joins TRBV12-3 or TRBV12-4 to TRBJ2-1, with TRBD2 matching 9 bases. V dropped 6 bases and J dropped 4; count of bases not matched to a gene: 7. The CDR3 is 15 amino acids.